This T cell receptor beta chain is from a study of cytomegalovirus exposure and HLA in healthy donors. General study points: In vitro confirmation showed three CMV-associated chains to be CMV antigen specific.

Every donor was a healthy person donating bone marrow. Nominally healthy donors were sampled, though unrecorded immune exposures were likely. About this clone: Antigen: not known.

The PCR was carried out with 60 Vbeta primers and 13 Jbeta primers. Using immunoSEQ multiplex PCR, the repertoire was profiled, and TCRdb retains in-frame clones only, with some absent. This table has around 190,000 clones, around 79% appearing once. V was clipped by 2 bases and J by 9 bases, with 14 bases between them. The length of the CDR3 is 13 residues. Per the germline V gene, CDR1 is GTSNPN and CDR2 is SVGIG (reference sequence). This TCR was recovered from a woman in her fifties or sixties in good health and CMV-seronegative. The rearrangement links TRBV30 to TRBJ2-1; D is uncertain. Sequencing used PBMCs. In nucleotides, the CDR3 is TGTGCCTGGAGTCCCCGCCCTTTTAGTGAGCAGTTCTTC. This translates into CAWSPRPFSEQFF. Drawing the rest from reference TRBV30 and TRBJ2-1, the complete variable domain is SQTIHQWPATLVQPVGSPLSLECTVEGTSNPNLYWYRQAAGRGLQLLFYSVGIGQISSEVPQNLSASRPQDRQFILSSKKLLLSDSGFYLCAWSPRPFSEQFFGPGTRLTVL.